This T cell receptor (beta chain) is drawn from a study of beta chain features in type 1 diabetes. Study results and caveats: Patients with Type 1 diabetes showed moderately but significantly shorter TCRB CDR3s in all four CD4+ subsets. Type 1 diabetes patients had fewer VDJ junction insertions and more deletions.

This CDR3 is 17 amino acids long. Germline V gives CDR1 KGHSH, CDR2 LQKENI. V lost 3 bases, J lost 7 bases, and 16 bases stayed unmatched. This clone was detected many times. Its antigen is currently unknown. The study reverse transcribed the entire isolated RNA, so it sequenced expressed TCRB transcripts. Only in-frame clones appear in the TCRdb table, and some are missing; sequencing was by immunoSEQ multiplex PCR. The profile shows about 130,000 clones, around 8.8% of them singletons. The V call is TRBV18, the J call TRBJ1-2; 8 bases are shared with TRBD1. The specimen was central memory CD4+ T cells from blood. This clonotype was sampled from a man aged 25 to 45 with type 1 diabetes. The CDR3 reads CASSPGQGGIGEAGYTF. The DNA of the CDR3 is TGTGCCAGCTCACCCGGACAGGGTGGAATAGGAGAGGCTGGCTACACCTTC.